Shown below are 15 T cell receptor beta chains from a single sample sequenced in a study of cytomegalovirus exposure and HLA in healthy donors. This table comes from immunoSEQ multiplex PCR, and its TCRdb copy is limited to in-frame clones, with some not included. Here the sample spans 180,000 or so clones, roughly 86% being singletons. Sequencing input: PBMCs. These TCRs come from a man aged 30 to 45 in good health and CMV-seropositive.

The chain is built from TRBV7-3 and TRBJ1-2; 7 bases align to TRBD1. Unmatched junction bases numbered 7, after V lost 4 bases and J lost 5 bases. The CDR3 totals 14 residues. Germline V CDR1 and CDR2: SGHTA, FQGTGA. The CDR3 here is CASSYDTTGYGYTF. CDR3 DNA: TGTGCCAGCAGCTATGACACGACAGGGTATGGCTACACCTTC.

CDR3 in amino acids: CASSVLDVTEAFF. CDR3 nucleotides: TGTGCCAGCAGCGTATTGGATGTCACTGAAGCTTTCTTT. V usage is TRBV9 and J usage is TRBJ1-1; D gene unclear. CDR1 is SGDLS and CDR2 is YYNGEE in the germline V gene. Trimming stripped 1 base from V and 4 bases from J, with 8 bases between. The CDR3 has 13 residues.

The chain combines TRBV4-1 with TRBJ2-3; D gene uncertain. Per the germline V gene, CDR1 is MGHRA and CDR2 is YSYEKL. The length of the CDR3 is 14 residues. V was pared by 0 bases and J by 6 bases, with 10 bases between. CDR3 in amino acids: CASSQEPVGDTQYF. The CDR3 coding sequence is TGCGCCAGCAGCCAAGAGCCCGTGGGGGATACGCAGTATTTT.

This rearrangement joins TRBV7-3 to TRBJ2-5; 7 bases agree with TRBD1. Looked up from germline, CDR1 is SGHTA and CDR2 is FQGTGA. Germline trimming cut 2 bases from V and 5 bases from J; bases unmatched to any gene: 8. The CDR3 has 15 residues. CDR3 loop: CASSLLQGVGETQYF. The CDR3 coding sequence is TGTGCCAGCAGCTTACTCCAGGGGGTCGGGGAGACCCAGTACTTC.

The chain joins TRBV7-2 to TRBJ2-2, with D perhaps being TRBD1 or TRBD2 (6 bases each). Trimming took 5 bases from V and 6 from J, leaving 16 bases between them. The CDR3 loop spans 15 amino acids. From germline, CDR1 is SGHTA and CDR2 FQGNSA. The CDR3 sequence: CASSTGGSLAGELFF. For the CDR3, the DNA is TGTGCCAGCAGCACCGGGGGCAGCCTAGCCGGGGAGCTGTTTTTT.

The CDR3 DNA is TGTGCCAGCAGCCCCAGATATCGGGGGGGCGCAAATGGCTACACCTTC. The encoded protein is CASSPRYRGGANGYTF. The chain employs TRBV9 and TRBJ1-2, with D possibly TRBD1 on 6 matching bases. The germline V gene has CDR1 SGDLS and CDR2 YYNGEE. Trimming cost V 4 bases and J 6 bases, with 22 bases left between them. This CDR3 spans 16 amino acids.

This clone showed up just a few times. The rearrangement links TRBV4-3 to TRBJ1-5; D gene unclear. The CDR3 runs to 15 residues. CDR1 is LGHNA and CDR2 is YSLEER in the germline V gene. The germline V and J ends were trimmed by 0 bases and 5 bases, with 11 bases remaining between them. The CDR3 reads CASSQDSGWDQPQHF. CDR3 coding DNA: TGCGCCAGCAGCCAAGATAGCGGGTGGGATCAGCCCCAGCATTTT.

The V and J genes are TRBV19 and TRBJ1-2; 7 bases map to TRBD1. In germline, CDR1 is LNHDA, CDR2 SQIVND (reference sequence). This CDR3 has 14 amino acids. V lost 4 bases and J lost 6; bases outside the gene matches: 8. CDR3 in amino acids: CASSTDRVRNGYTF. The CDR3 coding sequence is TGTGCCAGTAGTACTGACAGGGTGAGAAATGGCTACACCTTC.

The chain joins TRBV11-3 to TRBJ1-2; D remains unclear. CDR1 is SGHNT and CDR2 is YENEEA in the germline V gene. V was shortened by 2 bases and J by 6 bases, with 16 bases between the two germline ends. This CDR3 spans 15 amino acids. CDR3 residues: CASSLFSGSSDGYTF. In DNA, the CDR3 is TGTGCCAGCAGCTTATTTTCAGGATCCTCGGATGGCTACACCTTC.

The chain carries TRBV10-2 and TRBJ2-1; D is unresolved. V lost 11 bases, J lost 6 bases, and 20 bases lay in between. This CDR3 has 14 residues. Germline CDR1 reads WSHSY; CDR2 reads SAAADI. DNA of the CDR3: TGCGCCTGCTCGCCTCATGCGTCTCGCAATGAGCAGTTCTTC. Protein product: CACSPHASRNEQFF.

The chain joins TRBV6-6 to TRBJ1-2, with TRBD1 matching 8 bases. The CDR3 loop spans 15 amino acids. Looked up from germline, CDR1 is MNHNY and CDR2 is SVGAGI (reference sequence). The V and J ends lost 4 bases and 3 bases, in that order; junction bases with no gene match: 7. CDR3 nucleotides: TGTGCCAGCAGTTCTGTGACAGGGGATCACTATGGCTACACCTTC. Translated: CASSSVTGDHYGYTF.

The V call is TRBV15, the J call TRBJ2-1; 8 nucleotides align to TRBD1. This CDR3 has 14 residues. CDR1 is LNHNV, CDR2 YYDKDF, per germline (reference sequence). Trimming cost V 2 bases and J 7 bases; bases outside gene matches: 4. In DNA form, the CDR3 reads TGTGCCACCAGCAGAAACAGGGGGACTAATGAGCAGTTCTTC. It codes for CATSRNRGTNEQFF.

V gene TRBV5-6 combines with J gene TRBJ2-7; tentative D call: TRBD1 (5 bases). The ends were cut back, 0 bases at V and 0 bases at J, with 7 bases in the middle. CDR1 and CDR2 (germline): SGHDT, YYEEEE. This CDR3 spans 14 amino acids. CDR3: CASSLGDSSYEQYF. CDR3 DNA sequence: TGTGCCAGCAGCTTGGGTGACAGCTCCTACGAGCAGTACTTC.

The rearrangement joins TRBV7-8 to TRBJ2-5; 11 positions match TRBD1. This CDR3 contains 16 residues. Per the germline V gene, CDR1 is SGHVS and CDR2 is FQNEAQ. The V and J ends lost 4 bases and 4 bases, in that order; junction bases with no gene match: 8. The CDR3 DNA follows: TGTGCCAGCAGCTCCACAAGGACAGGGGGCGGAGAGACCCAGTACTTC. Its translation is CASSSTRTGGGETQYF.

V and J are TRBV7-6 and TRBJ2-2; D call uncertain. The CDR3 runs to 15 residues. Trimming took off 5 bases at V and 5 bases at J, with 15 bases between the two ends. Germline V gene lookup returns CDR1 SGHVS and CDR2 FNYEAQ. CDR3 sequence (DNA): TGTGCCAGCAGCCTCAAGGCTTTTGGGACCGGGGAGCTGTTTTTT. Translated, it gives CASSLKAFGTGELFF.